This TCR beta chain was recovered during a study of blood T cell repertoires in COVID-19. Across the study: The United States, Italy and Spain supplied acute and convalescent COVID-19 samples. PBMCs, B-cell-depleted T cells, or T cells were the source of the cDNA or gDNA that made up the material.

Germline values: CDR1 SGHDT, CDR2 YYEEEE. CDR3 length equals 14 residues. Losses at the gene ends were 4 bases for V and 6 bases for J; bases not matched to a gene: 7. Libraries were prepared by immunoSEQ multiplex PCR; TCRdb keeps only in-frame clonotypes and omits some of them. The sample includes 100,000 to 150,000 clones, less than 90% of them seen just once. Material: peripheral blood. The J gene is TRBJ2-4, the V gene TRBV5-6; 7 bases match TRBD1. This receptor was obtained from an elderly woman with acute or convalescent COVID-19. In DNA form, the CDR3 reads TGTGCCAGCAGCCCTCTGGGGACAGTAAACATTCAGTACTTC. It specifies CASSPLGTVNIQYF.